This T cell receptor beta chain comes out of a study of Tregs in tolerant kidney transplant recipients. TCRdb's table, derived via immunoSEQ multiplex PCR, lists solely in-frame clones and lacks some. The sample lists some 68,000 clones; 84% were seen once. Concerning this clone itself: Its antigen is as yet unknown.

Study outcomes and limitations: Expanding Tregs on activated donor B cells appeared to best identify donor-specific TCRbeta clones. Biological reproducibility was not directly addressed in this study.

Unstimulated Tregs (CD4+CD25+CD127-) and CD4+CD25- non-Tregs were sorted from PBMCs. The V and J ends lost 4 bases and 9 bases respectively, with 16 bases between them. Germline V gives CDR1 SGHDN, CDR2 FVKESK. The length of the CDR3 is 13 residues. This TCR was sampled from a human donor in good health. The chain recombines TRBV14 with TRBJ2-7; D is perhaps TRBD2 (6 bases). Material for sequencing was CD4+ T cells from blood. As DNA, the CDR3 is TGTGCCAGCAGCCCCATAGCGGAATATGGGCAGTACTTC. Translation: CASSPIAEYGQYF.